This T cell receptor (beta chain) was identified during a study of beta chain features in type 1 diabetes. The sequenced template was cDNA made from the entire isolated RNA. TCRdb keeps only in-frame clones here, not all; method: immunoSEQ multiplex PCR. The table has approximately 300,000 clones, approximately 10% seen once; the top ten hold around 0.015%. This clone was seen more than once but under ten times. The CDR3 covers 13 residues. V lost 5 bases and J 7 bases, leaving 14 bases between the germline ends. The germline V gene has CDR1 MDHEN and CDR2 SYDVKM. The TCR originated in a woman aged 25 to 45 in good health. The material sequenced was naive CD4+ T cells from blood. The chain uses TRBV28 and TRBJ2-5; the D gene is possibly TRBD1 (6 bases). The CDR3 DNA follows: TGTGCCAGCAGTCAAACCACAGGGACGACCCAGTACTTC. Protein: CASSQTTGTTQYF.